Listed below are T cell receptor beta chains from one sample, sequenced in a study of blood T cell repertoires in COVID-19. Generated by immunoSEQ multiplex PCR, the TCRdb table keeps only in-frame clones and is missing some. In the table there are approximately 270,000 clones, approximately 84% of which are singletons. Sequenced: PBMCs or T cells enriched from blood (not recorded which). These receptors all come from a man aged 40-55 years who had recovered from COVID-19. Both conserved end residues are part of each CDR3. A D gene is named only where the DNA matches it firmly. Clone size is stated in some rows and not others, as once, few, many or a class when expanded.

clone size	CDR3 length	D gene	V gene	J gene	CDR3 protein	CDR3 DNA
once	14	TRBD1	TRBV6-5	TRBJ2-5	CASSYGDRGETQYF	TGTGCCAGCAGTTACGGGGACAGGGGAGAGACCCAGTACTTC
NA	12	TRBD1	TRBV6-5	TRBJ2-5	CASSRDRETQYF	TGTGCCAGCAGCCGGGACAGAGAGACCCAGTACTTC
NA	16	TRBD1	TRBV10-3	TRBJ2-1	CAISEYRGSSYNEQFF	TGTGCCATCAGTGAGTACAGGGGGAGCTCCTACAATGAGCAGTTCTTC
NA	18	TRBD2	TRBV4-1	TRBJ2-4	CASSQGLAGGLAKNIQYF	TGCGCCAGCAGCCAAGGACTAGCGGGGGGCCTAGCCAAAAACATTCAGTACTTC
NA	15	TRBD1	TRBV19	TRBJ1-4	CASSDRGQINEKLFF	TGTGCCAGTTCCGACCGGGGACAGATAAATGAAAAACTGTTTTTT
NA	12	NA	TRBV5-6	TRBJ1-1	CASSFRQIKAFF	TGTGCCAGCAGCTTCCGTCAGATAAAAGCTTTCTTT
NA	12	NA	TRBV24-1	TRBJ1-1	CATSDLGRLAFF	TGTGCCACCAGTGATTTGGGGAGGCTTGCTTTCTTT
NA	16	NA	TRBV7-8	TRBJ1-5	CASSLTGRTANQPQHF	TGTGCCAGCAGCCTCACAGGTCGAACCGCCAATCAGCCCCAGCATTTT
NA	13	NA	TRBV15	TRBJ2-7	CATSRALAENGYF	TGTGCCACCAGCAGAGCACTAGCCGAAAACGGGTACTTC
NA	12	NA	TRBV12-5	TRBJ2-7	CASGLGLYEQYF	TGTGCTAGTGGTTTGGGACTGTACGAGCAGTACTTC
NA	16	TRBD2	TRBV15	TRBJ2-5	CATSHRREAFQETQYF	TGTGCCACCAGCCACCGGCGGGAGGCCTTCCAAGAGACCCAGTACTTC
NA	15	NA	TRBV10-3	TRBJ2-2	CAISESSGVSGELFF	TGTGCCATCAGTGAGTCGTCGGGGGTTTCCGGGGAGCTGTTTTTT
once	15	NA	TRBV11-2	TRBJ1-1	CASSLGWGSNTEAFF	TGTGCCAGCAGCTTAGGGTGGGGCAGCAACACTGAAGCTTTCTTT
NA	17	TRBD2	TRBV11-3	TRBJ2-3	CASSLGRREGSTDTQYF	TGTGCCAGCAGCTTAGGACGGCGGGAGGGTAGCACAGATACGCAGTATTTT
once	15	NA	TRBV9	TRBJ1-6	CASSQRTGTNSPLHF	TGTGCCAGCAGCCAACGGACGGGAACTAATTCACCCCTCCACTTT
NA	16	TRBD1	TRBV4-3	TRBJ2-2	CASSQDVTGGTGELFF	TGCGCCAGCAGCCAAGATGTCACAGGGGGGACCGGGGAGCTGTTTTTT
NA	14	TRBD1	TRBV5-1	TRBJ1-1	CASSLGAGQAVAFF	TGCGCCAGCAGCTTGGGGGCCGGACAGGCTGTAGCTTTCTTT
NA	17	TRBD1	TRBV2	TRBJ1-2	CASSEPPGTGFNYGYTF	TGTGCCAGCAGTGAACCCCCCGGGACAGGCTTTAACTATGGCTACACCTTC
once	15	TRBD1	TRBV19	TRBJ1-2	CASSPIDRGYYGYTF	TGTGCCAGTAGTCCTATCGACAGGGGTTACTATGGCTACACCTTC
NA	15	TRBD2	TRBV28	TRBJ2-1	CASSPTSGGHNEQFF	TGTGCCAGCAGTCCCACTAGCGGGGGCCACAATGAGCAGTTCTTC
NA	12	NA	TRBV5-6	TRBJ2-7	CASSLVEREQYF	TGTGCCAGCAGCTTGGTAGAACGCGAGCAGTACTTC
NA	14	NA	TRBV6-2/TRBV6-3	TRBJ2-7	CASSYLGQFYEQYF	TGTGCCAGCAGTTACCTGGGGCAGTTCTACGAGCAGTACTTC
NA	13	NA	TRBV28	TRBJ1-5	CASKGDYNQPQHF	TGTGCCAGCAAAGGTGACTACAATCAGCCCCAGCATTTT
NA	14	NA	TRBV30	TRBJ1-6	CAWSWRGYNSPLHF	TGTGCCTGGTCATGGCGCGGGTACAATTCACCCCTCCACTTT
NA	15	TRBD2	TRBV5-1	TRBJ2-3	CASRGGRTMTDTQYF	TGCGCCAGCAGAGGCGGGAGGACTATGACAGATACGCAGTATTTT
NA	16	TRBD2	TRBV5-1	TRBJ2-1	CASSVGTSGRSGEQFF	TGCGCCAGCAGCGTCGGGACTAGCGGGAGGTCGGGTGAGCAGTTCTTC
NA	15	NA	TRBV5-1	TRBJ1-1	CASSSTGQMNTEAFF	TGCGCCAGCAGCAGCACCGGACAGATGAACACTGAAGCTTTCTTT
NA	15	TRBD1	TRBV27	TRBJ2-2	CASRAGTGTHIELFF	TGTGCCAGCAGAGCCGGGACAGGTACCCATATAGAGCTGTTTTTT
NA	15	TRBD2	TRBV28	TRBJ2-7	CASSHGLAGPYEQYF	TGTGCCAGCAGCCACGGACTAGCGGGCCCCTACGAGCAGTACTTC
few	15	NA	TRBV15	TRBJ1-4	CATSGQQGIREKLFF	TGTGCCACCAGCGGACAACAGGGAATACGAGAAAAACTGTTTTTT
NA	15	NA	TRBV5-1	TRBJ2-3	CASSSGDGVRDTQYF	TGCGCCAGCAGCTCAGGGGACGGGGTGAGAGATACGCAGTATTTT
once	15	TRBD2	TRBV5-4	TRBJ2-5	CASSLDTAGGETQYF	TGTGCCAGCAGCTTGGACACAGCGGGAGGGGAGACCCAGTACTTC